This paragraph covers one T cell receptor (beta chain) sequence. From germline, CDR1 is ENHRY and CDR2 SYGVKD. The junction had 7 bases not matched to a gene; V was cut back by 3 bases and J by 6 bases. CDR3 length: 15 residues. The data stem from a study of blood T cell repertoires in COVID-19. Across the study: The United States, Italy and Spain provided the acute and convalescent COVID-19 samples. Nucleic acid was either cDNA or gDNA, and it came from T cells, B-cell-depleted T cells, or PBMCs.

In the authors' methods: The assay estimated nucleated cells by amplifying reference gene primers. Profiling relied on immunoSEQ multiplex PCR, and the TCRdb table lists in-frame clones only, not all of them. V and J calls and clone size are as listed in that table; D and trimming were resolved from the DNA. Here the sample spans 150,000 to 180,000 clones, roughly 80% being singletons. Sequenced material: peripheral blood. The chain uses TRBV10-3 and TRBJ2-7; 11 positions agree with TRBD1. This receptor was obtained from a man between 60 and 75 years old with acute or convalescent COVID-19. CDR3 DNA sequence: TGTGCCATCAGTGATGGGGGGACAGGGGGGCGCGAGCAGTACTTC. It is translated as CAISDGGTGGREQYF.